These T cell receptor beta chains were read from a single sample in a study of CD4 T cells in relation to SARS-CoV-2 and coronaviruses. The data were produced by immunoSEQ multiplex PCR, yet TCRdb's version contains in-frame clones alone and is incomplete. The sample yields about 22,000 clones, around four fifths seen once. These receptors lack a known antigen. Sequencing was performed on CD4+ T cells from PBMCs, cultured in vitro. The receptors stem from a human donor in good health. Each CDR3 is given with its conserved first and last residue. The D gene is left open where the match is weak. Not all rows give a size; the values are once, few, many and, for expanded clones, a class.

j_gene	d_gene	abundance	v_gene	CDR3nt	CDR3aa
TRBJ2-2	-	-	TRBV9	TGTGCCAGCAGCGTAGGAGGGAACACCGGGGAGCTGTTTTTT	CASSVGGNTGELFF
TRBJ1-6	TRBD1	few	TRBV30	TGTGCCTGGAGCGGACAGGGCGGATCACCCCTCCACTTT	CAWSGQGGSPLHF
TRBJ1-4	-	-	TRBV30	TGTGCCTGGAGTCTTCAGGGAAATGAAAAACTGTTTTTT	CAWSLQGNEKLFF
TRBJ2-2	-	-	TRBV11-3	TGTGCCAGCAGTGACCCCGTCGGGGAGCTGTTTTTT	CASSDPVGELFF
TRBJ2-4	TRBD2	-	TRBV2	TGTGCCAGCAGTAGCGGGACTAGCGGGATTAAAAACATTCAGTACTTC	CASSSGTSGIKNIQYF
TRBJ1-1	-	-	TRBV27	TGTGCCAGCAGGCCAGGGATGGGGGGCACAATGAACACTGAAGCTTTCTTT	CASRPGMGGTMNTEAFF
TRBJ1-2	-	few	TRBV5-5	TGTGCCAGCAGCTTTGGGAGGGGCTATGGCTACACCTTC	CASSFGRGYGYTF
TRBJ2-7	TRBD1	-	TRBV5-1	TGCGCCAGCAGCTTGAATATTGGACAGGGGGCGGGGGAGCAGTACTTC	CASSLNIGQGAGEQYF
TRBJ1-1	-	medium-sized	TRBV6-6	TGTGCCAGCAGAACCGGGATAGTCGAAAACACTGAAGCTTTCTTT	CASRTGIVENTEAFF
TRBJ2-2	-	-	TRBV5-1	TGCGCCAGCAGCTTGGCAGGGACAACCAACACCGGGGAGCTGTTTTTT	CASSLAGTTNTGELFF
TRBJ2-1	TRBD1	-	TRBV24-1	TGTGCCACCAGTGACCCCCGGGACAGTCGCAATGAGCAGTTCTTC	CATSDPRDSRNEQFF
TRBJ2-1	-	-	TRBV24-1	TGTGCCACCAGTGATCCCGAGCCCCGGAATGAGCAGTTCTTC	CATSDPEPRNEQFF
TRBJ2-3	-	once	TRBV29-1	TGCACCGTGGGGGGGCAGAACACAGATACGCAGTATTTT	CTVGGQNTDTQYF
TRBJ2-5	TRBD1	once	TRBV19	TGTGCCAGTAGTATTACAGGGGGCACGGAGACCCAGTACTTC	CASSITGGTETQYF
TRBJ2-7	TRBD2	once	TRBV27	TGTGCCAGCAGTTTATCATCTAGCGGGAGTTTCTACGAGCAGTACTTC	CASSLSSSGSFYEQYF
TRBJ2-7	TRBD1	-	TRBV5-1	TGCGCCAGCAGCGCCGACAGGGGCCCCTACGAGCAGTACTTC	CASSADRGPYEQYF
TRBJ2-1	TRBD1	-	TRBV19	TGTGCCAGTAGTATAGCACAGGGGGCGGTGGGTGAGCAGTTCTTC	CASSIAQGAVGEQFF
TRBJ1-3	-	once	TRBV3-1/TRBV3-2	TGTGCCAGCAGCCCCATAGGGTCTGGAAACACCATATATTTT	CASSPIGSGNTIYF
TRBJ1-1	TRBD1	-	TRBV5-1	TGCGCCAGCAGCCGGACCTTCTGGGACAGAACTATGAACACTGAAGCTTTCTTT	CASSRTFWDRTMNTEAFF
TRBJ1-1	-	once	TRBV20-1	TGCAGTGCAAGGGAGTATGAAGCTTTCTTT	CSAREYEAFF
TRBJ2-3	-	-	TRBV24-1	TGTGCCACCAGTGGTGGCGGTAGCACAGATACGCAGTATTTT	CATSGGGSTDTQYF
TRBJ2-7	TRBD1	few	TRBV5-5	TGTGCCAGCAGCTTGGTTGGACAGGGCAGCTCCTACGAGCAGTACTTC	CASSLVGQGSSYEQYF
TRBJ1-5	-	-	TRBV21-1	TGTGCCAGCAGCCGACGGGACAGGGTGGGTCGTCAGCCCCAGCATTTT	CASSRRDRVGRQPQHF
TRBJ1-3	-	once	TRBV5-5	TGTGCCAGCAGCTGGGACCCAGGCTCTGGAAACACCATATATTTT	CASSWDPGSGNTIYF